These 32 T cell receptor beta chains came from one sample sequenced in a study of blood T cells in healthy people across ages. Through a sample-barcoded 5' primer and a J-beta primer mix, a second PCR was run for about 6 to 11 cycles. TCRdb re-analysed the 5' RACE reads in MiXCR, keeping a single row per CDR3 protein. This table has over 1,500,000 distinct CDR3 sequences, around 42% appearing once. The sequenced sample consisted of blood. The receptors were gathered from a human donor in good health.

The J gene is TRBJ1-5, the V gene TRBV5-1, with unresolved D. This CDR3 spans 16 amino acids. Between the trimmed V and J ends, which lost 0 bases and 0 bases, there was a span of 10 bases. Germline CDR1 reads SGHRS; CDR2 reads YFSETQ. In DNA form, the CDR3 reads TGCGCCAGCAGCTTGGAAGGAGACTTTAGCAATCAGCCCCAGCATTTT. Its translation is CASSLEGDFSNQPQHF.

With respect to this clonotype: Given a much more abundant clone one base away, this may be a read error. This chain joins TRBV28 and TRBJ2-5; D gene unclear. The length of the CDR3 is 13 residues. The germline CDR1 and CDR2 sequences are MDHEN and SYDVKM. CDR3 DNA: TGTGCCGGCAGAGAGACACCACAAGAGACCCAGTACTTC. The encoded protein is CAGRETPQETQYF.

The V call is TRBV5-1, the J call TRBJ2-5, with D perhaps matching TRBD1 (5 bases). Germline lookup yields CDR1 SGHRS and CDR2 YFSETQ. The ends were cut back, 4 bases at V and 4 bases at J, with 20 bases in the middle. CDR3 length: 16 amino acids. The chain's CDR3 is CASSPGVARGSETQYF. Here the CDR3 DNA reads TGCGCCAGCAGCCCTGGAGTAGCAAGGGGATCAGAGACCCAGTACTTC.

In this sample, this clonotype turned up a few times. CDR3 DNA sequence: TGTGCCAGCAGCCCGTCCGGGCTTGAAGTGGATGAGCAGTTCTTC. Translated: CASSPSGLEVDEQFF. V is TRBV12-3 or TRBV12-4 and J is TRBJ2-1; D is undetermined. V lost 6 bases, J lost 8 bases, and 20 bases lay in between. The CDR3 spans 15 residues.

This clonotype was detected a few times. The junction does not match germline at one end; this may be a read error. The chain combines TRBV13 with TRBJ2-1, with a weak D call TRBD2 (5 bases). The CDR3 runs 16 residues. Germline-derived CDR1 and CDR2 are PRHDT and FYEKMQ (reference sequence). The CDR3 sequence: CASSLGLAIGYDEQFF. The DNA of the CDR3 is TGTGCCAGCAGCTTAGGCCTAGCAATAGGCTACGATGAGCAGTTCTTC.

For this clonotype: The missing conserved phenylalanine or tryptophan at the end of this CDR3 makes a read error likely. The chain combines TRBV3-1 with TRBJ2-5; D is undetermined. The V end was cut by 2 bases, the J end by 5 bases, with 6 bases between. Germline CDR1 reads LGHDT; CDR2 reads YNNKEL (reference sequence). This CDR3 region has 12 residues. The CDR3, as DNA: TGTGCCAGCAGCCAAATGGAGGAGACCCAGTACCTC. Its translation: CASSQMEETQYL.

This clonotype was observed once. This chain links TRBV12-3 or TRBV12-4 with TRBJ1-2; tentatively, D is TRBD1 (6 bases). The CDR3 is 13 residues long. The germline V and J ends were trimmed by 7 bases and 6 bases, with 15 bases remaining between them. This CDR3 reads CASTLGGGHGYTF. DNA for the CDR3: TGTGCCAGCACCTTGGGAGGGGGGCATGGCTACACCTTC.

The V call is TRBV9, the J call TRBJ1-5; 7 bases agree with TRBD1. After removal of 3 bases from V and 2 bases from J, the junction contained 5 bases not matched to a gene. This CDR3 is built from 15 residues. Looked up from germline, CDR1 is SGDLS and CDR2 is YYNGEE. CDR3 region: CASSATGVGNQPQHF. The CDR3 DNA reads as TGTGCCAGCAGCGCAACAGGGGTGGGCAATCAGCCCCAGCATTTT. Full variable domain (rest looked up from reference TRBV9 and TRBJ1-5): DSGVTQTPKHLITATGQRVTLRCSPRSGDLSVYWYQQSLDQGLQFLIQYYNGEERAKGNILERFSAQQFPDLHSELNLSSLELGDSALYFCASSATGVGNQPQHFGDGTRLSIL.

This chain connects TRBV4-3 to TRBJ1-1; D might be TRBD1 (5 bases). The germline CDR1 and CDR2 sequences are LGHNA and YSLEER. Trimming took 1 base from V and 0 from J, leaving 18 bases between them. This CDR3 is 18 amino acids long. The CDR3 loop reads CASSQVRGVLHMNTEAFF. In nucleotides, the CDR3 is TGCGCCAGCAGCCAAGTAAGAGGGGTCCTTCACATGAACACTGAAGCTTTCTTT.

The chain joins TRBV4-2 to TRBJ2-7, with D perhaps being TRBD1 or TRBD2 (5 bases each). V shed 0 bases and J shed 0 bases, with 12 bases lying between them. Germline CDR1 LGHNA, CDR2 YNFKEQ. The CDR3 is made up of 16 amino acids. CDR3 loop: CASSQDGDLSSYEQYF. DNA for the CDR3: TGTGCCAGCAGCCAAGACGGGGACCTGAGCTCCTACGAGCAGTACTTC.

As for this clonotype: Sequence at one end of the junction differs from germline and may be a read error. The chain carries TRBV15 and TRBJ2-7; D unclear. This CDR3 is 15 amino acids long. CDR1 LNHNV and CDR2 YYDKDF come from the germline V gene (reference sequence). DNA of the CDR3: TGTACCACCAGCCGGGCCAGGACGGAAGCCTACGAGCAGTACTTC. Translation gives CTTSRARTEAYEQYF.

J is TRBJ2-3 and V is TRBV12-3 or TRBV12-4; unclear D gene. V lost 3 bases and J 1 base, leaving 11 bases between the germline ends. The CDR3 has 15 residues. In DNA, the CDR3 is TGTGCCAGCAGTTTTAGTTATCGGGGCACAGATACGCAGTATTTT. Translating gives CASSFSYRGTDTQYF.

The rearrangement uses TRBV11-2 and TRBJ2-7; TRBD1 aligns across 9 bases. The germline gives CDR1 SGHAT, CDR2 FQNNGV. This CDR3 has 15 residues. Trimming cost V 8 bases and J 2 bases; bases outside gene matches: 10. The CDR3 sequence is CASGGRQGVTYEQYF. DNA of the CDR3: TGTGCCAGCGGAGGAAGACAGGGGGTCACCTACGAGCAGTACTTC. Full variable domain (outside the CDR3, taken from reference TRBV11-2 and TRBJ2-7): EAGVAQSPRYKIIEKRQSVAFWCNPISGHATLYWYQQILGQGPKLLIQFQNNGVVDDSQLPKDRFSAERLKGVDSTLKIQPAKLEDSAVYLCASGGRQGVTYEQYFGPGTRLTVT.

The chain carries TRBV4-3 and TRBJ2-7; TRBD2 might be the D (7 bases). With 3 bases removed from V and 3 bases from J, the gap between germline ends came to 15 bases. CDR1 is LGHNA, CDR2 YSLEER, per germline. The CDR3 extends over 15 amino acids. As DNA, the CDR3 is TGCGCCAGCAGCCACGGGGGCGGGGGCGACTACGAGCAGTACTTC. It codes for CASSHGGGGDYEQYF.

The table lists this clonotype with a few counts. The chain combines TRBV6-4 with TRBJ1-5, with no clear D. Germline lookup yields CDR1 MRHNA and CDR2 SNTAGT. This CDR3 has 13 amino acids. V lost 4 bases to trimming and J lost 4 bases, with 8 bases between them. CDR3 loop: CASSAVPNQPQHF. The DNA for the CDR3 is TGTGCCAGCAGTGCGGTGCCTAATCAGCCCCAGCATTTT.

The chain is built from TRBV5-1 and TRBJ1-5; the D gene is possibly TRBD1 (5 bases). Germline loops: CDR1 SGHRS, CDR2 YFSETQ. CDR3 length equals 15 residues. Trimming pared 0 bases from V and 4 bases from J, leaving 11 bases between. Here the CDR3 DNA reads TGCGCCAGCAGCTTGGGAGACAGCCAGAATCAGCCCCAGCATTTT. Translating it yields CASSLGDSQNQPQHF.

To note about this clonotype: A much bigger clone sits one base away, suggesting this may be a read error. The chain combines TRBV29-1 with TRBJ2-1; tentative D call: TRBD1 (5 bases). This CDR3 contains 12 residues. Germline CDR1 is SQVTM and CDR2 is ANQGSEA. Between the trimmed V and J ends, which lost 7 bases and 10 bases, there was a span of 17 bases. The CDR3 sequence is CSGLKDTYEQFF. The CDR3 DNA sequence: TGCAGCGGACTCAAGGACACCTACGAGCAGTTCTTC.

This clonotype appeared a few times. The chain employs TRBV29-1 and TRBJ2-7; D not resolved. V dropped 8 bases and J dropped 0 bases, with 8 bases sitting between them. Germline values: CDR1 SQVTM, CDR2 ANQGSEA. The CDR3 has 11 residues. This CDR3 reads CSCGDSYEQYF. The CDR3 DNA reads TGCAGCTGTGGGGACTCCTACGAGCAGTACTTC.

This clonotype was seen a handful of times. The chain is built from TRBV2 and TRBJ2-3, with D perhaps assigned TRBD1 or TRBD2 (5 bases each). V lost 6 bases and J 0 bases, leaving 16 bases between the germline ends. The CDR3 runs 16 residues. The germline V gene encodes CDR1 SNHLY and CDR2 FYNNEI. CDR3 loop: CASSARDAISTDTQYF. As DNA, the CDR3 is TGTGCCAGCAGCGCCCGGGACGCCATAAGCACAGATACGCAGTATTTT.

V is TRBV4-3 and J is TRBJ1-6; D remains unclear. Trimming took 2 bases from V and 6 from J, leaving 11 bases between them. Germline CDR1 LGHNA, CDR2 YSLEER. This CDR3 contains 15 residues. CDR3 DNA sequence: TGCGCCAGCAGCCAATTAGTTTGGGGTAATTCACCCCTCCACTTT. Its protein is CASSQLVWGNSPLHF.

This clonotype has just a few counts. CDR3 region: CASSLGGRGAPYGYTF. The CDR3 DNA reads as TGTGCCAGCAGCTTAGGCGGGCGTGGGGCCCCCTATGGCTACACCTTC. The chain combines TRBV7-2 with TRBJ1-2; a possible D gene is TRBD1 (5 bases). The V end lost 1 base, the J end lost 4 bases, and 16 bases lay between the germline ends. This CDR3 spans 16 amino acids. Germline V gene sequence: CDR1 SGHTA, CDR2 FQGNSA.

The rearrangement links TRBV7-9 to TRBJ2-5, with TRBD1 matching 11 bases. V shed 8 bases, J shed 5 bases, and the junction held 7 bases outside the gene matches. Germline-derived CDR1 and CDR2 are SEHNR and FQNEAQ (reference sequence). The CDR3 loop spans 14 amino acids. CDR3 nucleotide sequence: TGTGCCAGCCTTCGGGACAGGGGGTCGGAGACCCAGTACTTC. Translating it yields CASLRDRGSETQYF.

This chain uses TRBV12-3 or TRBV12-4 with TRBJ1-6; D might be TRBD1 (5 bases). There are 17 residues in the CDR3. V was cut by 0 bases and J by 7 bases, with 16 bases left in between. CDR3 amino acids: CASSLANTQGWNSPLHF. For the CDR3, the DNA is TGTGCCAGCAGTTTAGCTAATACCCAGGGATGGAATTCACCCCTCCACTTT.

As to this clonotype: A read error may be the cause here, since a much bigger clone is one base away. CDR3 nucleotide sequence: TGCAGCGGGACTAGTTGCGATGAGCAGTTCTTC. Protein product: CSGTSCDEQFF. The rearrangement uses TRBV29-1 and TRBJ2-1; 7 nucleotides align to TRBD2. The J segment lost 8 bases and the V segment lost 7 bases, leaving 5 bases of the junction unmatched. CDR3 length: 11 residues. Germline V lookup: CDR1 SQVTM, CDR2 ANQGSEA.

A few counts support this clonotype. The V call is TRBV20-1, the J call TRBJ2-7; 9 positions agree with TRBD2. CDR1 DFQATT and CDR2 SNEGSKA come from the germline V gene (reference sequence). V dropped 6 bases and J dropped 3; count of bases not matched to a gene: 12. The length of the CDR3 is 15 residues. Written as DNA, the CDR3 is TGCAGTGCAGACCTGGGTGCTAGCGGGAACTACGAGCAGTACTTC. It encodes CSADLGASGNYEQYF.

The V and J genes are TRBV7-8 and TRBJ1-2; no clear D gene. Deletions cut 5 bases from V and 8 bases from J, with 12 bases between. The CDR3 consists of 12 residues. Germline CDR1 reads SGHVS; CDR2 reads FQNEAQ. The CDR3 nucleotides are TGTGCCAGCAGCGCGGGCGGGTTCGGCTACACCTTC. Translated, it gives CASSAGGFGYTF.

The rearrangement links TRBV4-3 to TRBJ2-3; maybe TRBD1 (6 bases). V lost 2 bases and J 0 bases, leaving 21 bases between the germline ends. This CDR3 has 19 amino acids. Germline V gives CDR1 LGHNA, CDR2 YSLEER. The CDR3 sequence is CASSQRRFPLGGSTDTQYF. For the CDR3, the DNA is TGCGCCAGCAGCCAAAGGAGATTCCCACTAGGGGGTAGCACAGATACGCAGTATTTT.

This clonotype was seen a few times. This chain joins TRBV28 and TRBJ2-6; D might be TRBD2 (6 bases). The V gene's germline CDR1 is MDHEN and CDR2 SYDVKM. Trimming removed 6 bases from V and 2 bases from J, with 11 bases in between. The CDR3 consists of 15 residues. The CDR3 is CASSSLAAGANVLTF. CDR3 nucleotide sequence: TGTGCCAGCAGCTCCTTAGCGGCTGGGGCCAACGTCCTGACTTTC.

This chain links TRBV2 with TRBJ2-4; D may be TRBD2 (6 bases). Between the trimmed V and J ends, which lost 3 bases and 1 base, there was a span of 10 bases. CDR1 is SNHLY, CDR2 FYNNEI, per germline. The CDR3 loop spans 15 amino acids. In DNA, the CDR3 is TGTGCCAGCAGTGATGGAGGGGCCGCCAAAAACATTCAGTACTTC. It yields the protein CASSDGGAAKNIQYF. Based on the CDR3 plus reference TRBV2 and TRBJ2-4, the full variable domain is EPEVTQTPSHQVTQMGQEVILRCVPISNHLYFYWYRQILGQKVEFLVSFYNNEISEKSEIFDDQFSVERPDGSNFTLKIRSTKLEDSAMYFCASSDGGAAKNIQYFGAGTRLSVL.

This clonotype was counted only a few times. The chain links TRBV5-4 to TRBJ2-7, with TRBD2 matching over 11 bases. Trimming cost V 7 bases and J 4 bases; bases outside gene matches: 10. Germline assignment: CDR1 SGHNT and CDR2 YYREEE (reference sequence). This CDR3 comprises 15 residues. CDR3 bases: TGTGCCAGCTCCTGGGGGGGACTAGCGGATTACGAGCAGTACTTC. Translated, it gives CASSWGGLADYEQYF.

This chain joins TRBV7-8 and TRBJ1-2; tentative D call: TRBD1 (6 bases). V gave up 1 base and J gave up 6 bases, with 12 bases separating them. CDR1 is SGHVS and CDR2 is FQNEAQ in the germline V gene. The CDR3 totals 14 residues. The CDR3: CASSLDQGWNGYTF. CDR3 DNA: TGTGCCAGCAGCTTAGATCAGGGGTGGAATGGCTACACCTTC.

This chain links TRBV4-3 with TRBJ2-1; 11 bases are a match to TRBD2. The germline V gene encodes CDR1 LGHNA and CDR2 YSLEER. This CDR3 has 18 residues. Trimming removed 1 base from V and 4 bases from J; junction bases left unmatched: 9. The DNA for the CDR3 is TGCGCCAGCAGCCAAGCTTCACTGACTAGCGGGGTATACAATGAGCAGTTCTTC. It is translated as CASSQASLTSGVYNEQFF.